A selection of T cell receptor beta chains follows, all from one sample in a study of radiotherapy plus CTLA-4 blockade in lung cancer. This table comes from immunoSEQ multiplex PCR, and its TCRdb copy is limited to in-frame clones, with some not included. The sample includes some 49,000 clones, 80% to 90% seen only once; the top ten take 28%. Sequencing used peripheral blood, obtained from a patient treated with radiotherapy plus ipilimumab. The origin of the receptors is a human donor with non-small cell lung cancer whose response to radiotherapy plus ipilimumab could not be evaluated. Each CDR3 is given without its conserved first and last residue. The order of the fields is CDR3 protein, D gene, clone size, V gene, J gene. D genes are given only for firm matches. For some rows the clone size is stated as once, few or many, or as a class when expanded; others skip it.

ASSFRENTEAF	NA	NA	TRBV5-1	TRBJ1-1
ASSIVYSTEAF	NA	NA	TRBV19	TRBJ1-1
ASRGTGGFEQY	TRBD1	NA	TRBV5-1	TRBJ2-7
ASSRGLERETQY	NA	NA	TRBV25-1	TRBJ2-5
ASSSLGGGQPQH	NA	NA	TRBV6-5	TRBJ1-5
ASSLEGQGLYNEQF	NA	NA	TRBV5-1	TRBJ2-1
ATAGTPYQETQY	NA	NA	TRBV19	TRBJ2-5
ASSPRTGGSYEQY	TRBD1	NA	TRBV4-3	TRBJ2-7
ASSWEYGYT	NA	NA	TRBV11-2	TRBJ1-2
ASSSGRGGNEQF	TRBD2	NA	TRBV19	TRBJ2-1
ASSPRTTPYEQY	NA	NA	TRBV7-9	TRBJ2-7
ASSPDISSGANVLT	NA	NA	TRBV7-2	TRBJ2-6
ASSFGSSTDTQY	NA	NA	TRBV5-4	TRBJ2-3
ASSPAPGGVYGYT	NA	NA	TRBV5-4	TRBJ1-2
ASSTNRGRGETQY	TRBD1	NA	TRBV9	TRBJ2-5
ASSYSQPRANYGYT	NA	NA	TRBV6-5	TRBJ1-2
ASSWGAQGSYEQY	NA	once	TRBV5-1	TRBJ2-7
ASSPAHGYEQY	NA	NA	TRBV18	NA
ASSHVSDQPQH	NA	NA	TRBV6-5	TRBJ1-5
ASSIDLLVPYNEQF	NA	NA	TRBV19	TRBJ2-1
ASSASGRAYEQY	TRBD2	few	TRBV6-1	TRBJ2-7
ASSYSSVETQY	NA	NA	TRBV6-5	TRBJ2-5
ASSQGPGQGHYGYT	TRBD1	NA	TRBV4-3	TRBJ1-2
ASPPGGGVYNEQF	NA	NA	TRBV6-1	TRBJ2-1
ASSSFTSGSNEQF	TRBD2	NA	TRBV7-3	TRBJ2-1
ASSGDGRRGWRGSTEAF	TRBD1	NA	TRBV9	TRBJ1-1
ASTRDRGTGANVLT	TRBD1	few	TRBV5-4	TRBJ2-6
ASSEGWAGNWDEQF	NA	NA	TRBV6-1	TRBJ2-1
ASSPSGLYNEQF	TRBD2	NA	TRBV6-1	TRBJ2-1
ASMNRGQPQH	TRBD1	NA	TRBV19	TRBJ1-5
ASSWDSPNEKLF	TRBD1	NA	TRBV5-1	TRBJ1-4
ASSSGQTSYNSPLH	TRBD1	NA	TRBV7-2	TRBJ1-6
ASSAGTSGSRDTQY	TRBD2	NA	TRBV9	TRBJ2-3
ASSGAAGTGFGDTQY	TRBD1	NA	TRBV6-1	TRBJ2-3
SVAFGTGENTGELF	TRBD1	NA	TRBV29-1	TRBJ2-2
ASRFGTGDYEQY	TRBD1	NA	TRBV6-6	TRBJ2-7
ASSLEQGETQY	TRBD1	NA	TRBV7-3	TRBJ2-5
ASSPYSGGSYNEQF	TRBD2	NA	TRBV7-9	TRBJ2-1
ASGLGTGLVTEAF	TRBD1	NA	TRBV12-5	TRBJ1-1
ASSDWGGLAGRWPSYNEQF	TRBD2	NA	TRBV2	TRBJ2-1
ASSLTSSSGELF	NA	NA	TRBV7-3	TRBJ2-2
ASSFYRSYEQY	NA	NA	TRBV7-2	TRBJ2-7
ASSLGGFQPQH	NA	NA	TRBV7-2	TRBJ1-5
ASSVVTDTQY	NA	NA	TRBV9	TRBJ2-3
ASSLGPSGRSYEQY	TRBD2	NA	TRBV5-1	TRBJ2-7
ASSPGKGRSYNEQF	NA	NA	TRBV5-4	TRBJ2-1
AWSLGGQGYEQY	TRBD1	NA	TRBV30	TRBJ2-7
ASSSGQGGNQPQH	TRBD1	NA	TRBV7-2	TRBJ1-5